A selection of T cell receptor beta chains follows, all from one sample in a study of shared T cell receptors in the human thymus. Using immunoSEQ multiplex PCR, the repertoire was profiled, and TCRdb retains in-frame clones only, with some absent. The table lists over 650,000 clones, more than 75% of them singletons, with 0.0094% in the top ten. The sample was also reused in another study, on human thymus T cells.

Input material: thymocytes. Every receptor here comes from a boy in the first two years of life with a congenital heart defect. The CDR3 runs from the conserved cysteine through the conserved F or W. D genes are given only for firm matches. Clone size is given for some rows only: seen once, a few or many times, or a class if the clone is expanded.

j_call v_call clone_size d_call cdr3_aa cdr3_nt
TRBJ2-7 TRBV10-3 - TRBD1 CAIRADRASYEQYF TGTGCCATCAGGGCGGACAGGGCGTCCTACGAGCAGTACTTC
TRBJ2-2 TRBV29-1 - - CSVRAGTTNLNTGELFF TGCAGCGTCCGAGCCGGGACAACTAACTTGAACACCGGGGAGCTGTTTTTT
TRBJ1-1 TRBV6-1 - TRBD1 CASSEALGTGDNTEAFF TGTGCCAGCAGTGAAGCGCTAGGGACAGGGGATAACACTGAAGCTTTCTTT
TRBJ2-7 TRBV11-1 once - CASSLRLRSYEQYF TGTGCCAGCAGCCTCCGACTCCGCTCCTACGAGCAGTACTTC
TRBJ1-1 TRBV5-1 - - CASGYREFTEAFF TGCGCCAGCGGATACAGGGAGTTCACTGAAGCTTTCTTT
TRBJ2-7 TRBV14 - - CASSQEAPYEQYF TGTGCCAGCAGCCAAGAAGCCCCATACGAGCAGTACTTC
TRBJ2-7 TRBV6-5 - TRBD1 CASSYPLGQGAYEQYF TGTGCCAGCAGTTACCCACTGGGACAGGGGGCCTACGAGCAGTACTTC
TRBJ2-2 TRBV10-3 few - CAISRITGELFF TGTGCCATCAGCAGGATTACCGGGGAGCTGTTTTTT
TRBJ2-1 TRBV29-1 - - CSVDPPQGHYNEQFF TGCAGCGTTGATCCGCCGCAGGGCCACTACAATGAGCAGTTCTTC
TRBJ1-2 TRBV4-2 - - CASSQPDTEGGYTF TGTGCCAGCAGCCAACCCGACACGGAGGGTGGCTACACCTTC
TRBJ2-7 TRBV20-1 - - CSAGPLNEQYF TGCAGTGCTGGCCCTCTGAACGAGCAGTACTTC
TRBJ2-4 TRBV2 once - CASSVLSGEIKNIQYF TGTGCCAGCAGTGTTCTCTCGGGAGAGATTAAAAACATTCAGTACTTC
TRBJ1-1 TRBV19 - TRBD1 CASSVTPGQGGMSDTEAFF TGTGCCAGTAGTGTTACACCGGGACAGGGGGGAATGAGTGACACTGAAGCTTTCTTT
TRBJ1-5 TRBV25-1 - - CASSRVGSNQPQHF TGTGCCAGCAGTCGAGTCGGGAGCAATCAGCCCCAGCATTTT
TRBJ1-3 TRBV28 - - CATTSPDRGRNTIYF TGTGCCACCACGTCCCCGGACAGAGGTAGAAACACCATATATTTT
TRBJ2-1 TRBV11-3 - - CASSLDQGVDEPNNEQFF TGTGCCAGCAGCTTAGATCAGGGTGTAGACGAACCTAACAATGAGCAGTTCTTC
TRBJ1-2 TRBV5-5 - TRBD1 CASSTDGTGGHYGYTF TGTGCCAGCAGCACTGACGGGACAGGGGGACACTATGGCTACACCTTC
TRBJ2-7 TRBV6-1 - - CASRDRVQSSHEQYF TGTGCCAGCAGGGACAGAGTTCAGAGCTCTCACGAGCAGTACTTC
TRBJ1-2 TRBV6-5 - TRBD1 CASRTADRSFYGYTF TGTGCCAGCAGAACCGCGGACAGGAGCTTCTATGGCTACACCTTC
TRBJ2-1 TRBV6-1 - TRBD2 CASRTGTITNNEQFF TGTGCCAGCAGGACCGGGACTATCACCAACAATGAGCAGTTCTTC
TRBJ2-1 TRBV7-3 - - CASSFLPSSYNEQFF TGTGCCAGCAGCTTTTTACCGAGCTCCTACAATGAGCAGTTCTTC
TRBJ2-7 TRBV2 - TRBD2 CASRETSGPSYEQYF TGTGCCAGCAGAGAGACTAGCGGCCCCTCCTACGAGCAGTACTTC
TRBJ2-7 TRBV5-1 - - CASSLVSGNYEQYF TGCGCCAGCAGCTTGGTTTCAGGAAACTACGAGCAGTACTTC
TRBJ2-7 TRBV7-3 - - CASSVRGTGEQYF TGTGCCAGCAGCGTTCGGGGAACCGGCGAGCAGTACTTC
TRBJ1-5 TRBV30 - TRBD1 CAWGGDRAPNQPQHF TGTGCCTGGGGAGGGGACAGGGCCCCCAATCAGCCCCAGCATTTT
TRBJ2-7 TRBV7-2 - TRBD2 CASSPSIERGSSYEQYF TGTGCCAGCAGTCCAAGTATCGAGCGGGGGAGCTCCTACGAGCAGTACTTC
TRBJ1-2 TRBV10-3 - - CAISESGALSYGYTF TGTGCCATCAGTGAGTCGGGGGCTTTGAGCTATGGCTACACCTTC
TRBJ2-2 TRBV7-8 - TRBD1 CASSLPGTGYRELFF TGTGCCAGCAGCTTGCCCGGGACAGGGTATCGGGAGCTGTTTTTT
TRBJ1-6 TRBV5-8 - - CASSFSDRRSYNSPLHF TGTGCCAGCAGCTTCTCCGACAGGCGCTCCTATAATTCACCCCTCCACTTT
TRBJ1-6 TRBV4-2 - - CASSQTQVNSPLHF TGTGCCAGCAGCCAAACCCAGGTCAATTCACCCCTCCACTTT
TRBJ1-4 TRBV5-4 - - CASSLDGSTNEKLFF TGTGCCAGCAGCTTGGACGGTTCGACTAATGAAAAACTGTTTTTT
TRBJ1-2 TRBV2 - - CASRDRFGPGCYGYTF TGTGCCAGCAGAGACAGGTTTGGACCTGGGTGCTATGGCTACACCTTC
TRBJ1-2 TRBV29-1 - - CSAEWGWGPFGYTF TGCAGCGCCGAATGGGGATGGGGGCCATTTGGCTACACCTTC
TRBJ2-1 TRBV14 - TRBD2 CASSQDWLAGGNEQFF TGTGCCAGCAGCCAAGACTGGCTAGCGGGCGGGAATGAGCAGTTCTTC
TRBJ2-3 TRBV5-4 - - CASSLTHGGHLTDTQYF TGTGCCAGCAGCTTGACGCATGGGGGCCACCTCACAGATACGCAGTATTTT
TRBJ1-2 TRBV4-3 once TRBD1 CASSRHFPFWTGFSFNYGYTF TGCGCCAGCAGCCGACACTTTCCTTTTTGGACAGGGTTTTCGTTTAACTATGGCTACACCTTC
TRBJ1-5 TRBV28 - - CASSFSDSISNQPQHF TGTGCCAGCAGTTTCTCTGACAGTATAAGCAATCAGCCCCAGCATTTT
TRBJ2-7 TRBV6-1 few - CASSDSRLGPGEQYF TGTGCCAGCAGTGACTCGAGGCTCGGTCCCGGCGAGCAGTACTTC
TRBJ1-1 TRBV5-1 - - CASSFNTGLRAEAFF TGCGCCAGCAGCTTCAACACAGGTCTCAGAGCTGAAGCTTTCTTT
TRBJ2-7 TRBV6-5 - - CASSREDRSSYEQYF TGTGCCAGCAGCCGAGAAGACAGGTCCTCCTACGAGCAGTACTTC
TRBJ2-2 TRBV6-1 - TRBD2 CASSEGTGTRAPTGELFF TGTGCCAGCAGTGAAGGAACCGGGACTAGGGCCCCCACCGGGGAGCTGTTTTTT
TRBJ1-1 TRBV29-1 - - CSVTPGRGNTEAFF TGCAGCGTCACCCCGGGCAGGGGTAACACTGAAGCTTTCTTT
TRBJ2-2 TRBV5-1 - TRBD2 CASSPRGGLAGSTGELFF TGCGCCAGCAGCCCGAGGGGAGGACTAGCGGGATCAACCGGGGAGCTGTTTTTT
TRBJ2-7 TRBV4-1 - TRBD2 CASSQTTGTSGYEQYF TGCGCCAGCAGCCAGACCACCGGGACTAGCGGCTACGAGCAGTACTTC